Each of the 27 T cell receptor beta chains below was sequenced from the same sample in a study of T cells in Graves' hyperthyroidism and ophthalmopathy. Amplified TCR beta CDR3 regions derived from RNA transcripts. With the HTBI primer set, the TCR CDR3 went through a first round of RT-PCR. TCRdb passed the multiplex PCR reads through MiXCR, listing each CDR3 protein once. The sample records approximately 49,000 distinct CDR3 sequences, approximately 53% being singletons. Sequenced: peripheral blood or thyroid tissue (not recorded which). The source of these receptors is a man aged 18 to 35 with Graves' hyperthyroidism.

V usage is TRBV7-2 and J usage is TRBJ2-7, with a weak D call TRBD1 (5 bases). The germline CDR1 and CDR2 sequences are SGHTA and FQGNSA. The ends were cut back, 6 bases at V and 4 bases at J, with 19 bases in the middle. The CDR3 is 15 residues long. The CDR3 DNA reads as TGTGCCAGCAGACACCTCAGGGAAGACGGTTACGAGCAGTACTTC. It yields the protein CASRHLREDGYEQYF.

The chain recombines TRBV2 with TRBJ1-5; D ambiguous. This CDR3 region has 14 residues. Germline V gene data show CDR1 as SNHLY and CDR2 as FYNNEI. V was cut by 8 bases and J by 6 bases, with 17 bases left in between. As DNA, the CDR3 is TGTGCCAGCTGGAACGCGCTTCCGAGTCAGCCCCAGCATTTT. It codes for CASWNALPSQPQHF.

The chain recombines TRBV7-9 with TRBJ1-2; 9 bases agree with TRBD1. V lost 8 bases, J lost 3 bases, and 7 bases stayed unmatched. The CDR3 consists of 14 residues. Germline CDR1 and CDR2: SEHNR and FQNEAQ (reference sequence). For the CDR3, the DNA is TGTGCCAGCGGAGCGACAGGGGGTTACTATGGCTACACCTTC. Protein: CASGATGGYYGYTF.

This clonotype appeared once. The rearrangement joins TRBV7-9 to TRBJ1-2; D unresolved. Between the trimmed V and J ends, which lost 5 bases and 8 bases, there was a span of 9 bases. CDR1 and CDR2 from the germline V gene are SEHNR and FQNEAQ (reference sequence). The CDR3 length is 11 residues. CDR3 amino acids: CASSQTVGYTF. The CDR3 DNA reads TGTGCCAGCAGCCAAACAGTAGGCTACACCTTC.

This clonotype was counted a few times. For the CDR3, the DNA is TGCAGTGCTAGGCGGACGGTAAACTATGGCTACACCTTC. Protein: CSARRTVNYGYTF. This chain joins TRBV20-1 and TRBJ1-2; D gene uncertain. This CDR3 has 13 amino acids. CDR1 is DFQATT and CDR2 is SNEGSKA in the germline V gene (reference sequence). The germline V and J ends were trimmed by 3 bases and 2 bases, with 10 bases remaining between them.

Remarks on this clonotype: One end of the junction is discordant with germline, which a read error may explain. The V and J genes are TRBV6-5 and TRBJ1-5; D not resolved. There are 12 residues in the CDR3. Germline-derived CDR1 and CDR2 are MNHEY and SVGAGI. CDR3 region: CAISEVNQPQHF. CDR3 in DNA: TGTGCCATCAGTGAGGTCAACCAGCCCCAGCATTTT.

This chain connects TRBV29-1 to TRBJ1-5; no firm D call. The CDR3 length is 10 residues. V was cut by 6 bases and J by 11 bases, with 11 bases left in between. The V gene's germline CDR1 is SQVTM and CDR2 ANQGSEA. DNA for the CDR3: TGCAGCGTCGGCGGGGAGACCCAGCATTTT. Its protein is CSVGGETQHF.

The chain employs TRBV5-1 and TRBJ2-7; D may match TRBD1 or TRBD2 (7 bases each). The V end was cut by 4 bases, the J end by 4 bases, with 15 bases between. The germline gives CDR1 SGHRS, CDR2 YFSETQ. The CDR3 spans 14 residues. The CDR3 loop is CASSKSGTEYEQYF. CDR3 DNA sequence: TGCGCCAGCAGCAAAAGCGGGACAGAATACGAGCAGTACTTC. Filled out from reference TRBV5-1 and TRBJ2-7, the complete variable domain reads KAGVTQTPRYLIKTRGQQVTLSCSPISGHRSVSWYQQTPGQGLQFLFEYFSETQRNKGNFPGRFSGRQFSNSRSEMNVSTLELGDSALYLCASSKSGTEYEQYFGPGTRLTVT.

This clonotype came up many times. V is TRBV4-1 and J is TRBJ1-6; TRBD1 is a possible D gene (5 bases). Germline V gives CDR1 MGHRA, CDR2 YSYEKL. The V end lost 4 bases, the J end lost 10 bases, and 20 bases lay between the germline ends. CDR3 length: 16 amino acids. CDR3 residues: CASSPRAGGGGSPLHF. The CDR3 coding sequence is TGCGCCAGCAGCCCGAGGGCTGGAGGTGGGGGATCACCCCTCCACTTT.

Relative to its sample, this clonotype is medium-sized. CDR3 region: CSTGTAYEQYF. CDR3 DNA: TGCAGCACCGGGACAGCCTACGAGCAGTACTTC. This chain links TRBV29-1 with TRBJ2-7, with 7 bases matching TRBD1. Germline trimming cut 8 bases from V and 2 bases from J; bases unmatched to any gene: 3. Germline CDR1 SQVTM, CDR2 ANQGSEA. This CDR3 is built from 11 residues.

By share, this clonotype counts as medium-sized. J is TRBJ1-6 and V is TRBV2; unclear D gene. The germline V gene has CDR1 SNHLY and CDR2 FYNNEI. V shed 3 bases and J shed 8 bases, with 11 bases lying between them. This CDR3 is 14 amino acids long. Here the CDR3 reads CASSEGSDYSPLHF. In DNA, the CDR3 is TGTGCCAGCAGTGAGGGCAGCGACTATTCACCCCTCCACTTT.

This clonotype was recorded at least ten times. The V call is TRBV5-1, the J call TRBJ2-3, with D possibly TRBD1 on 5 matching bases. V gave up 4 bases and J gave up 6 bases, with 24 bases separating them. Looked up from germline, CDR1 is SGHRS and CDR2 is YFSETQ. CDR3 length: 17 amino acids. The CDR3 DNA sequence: TGCGCCAGCAGCGATGTCCAACGAAACGGTCCAGGGGATACGCAGTATTTT. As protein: CASSDVQRNGPGDTQYF. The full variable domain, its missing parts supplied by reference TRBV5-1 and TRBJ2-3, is KAGVTQTPRYLIKTRGQQVTLSCSPISGHRSVSWYQQTPGQGLQFLFEYFSETQRNKGNFPGRFSGRQFSNSRSEMNVSTLELGDSALYLCASSDVQRNGPGDTQYFGPGTRLTVL.

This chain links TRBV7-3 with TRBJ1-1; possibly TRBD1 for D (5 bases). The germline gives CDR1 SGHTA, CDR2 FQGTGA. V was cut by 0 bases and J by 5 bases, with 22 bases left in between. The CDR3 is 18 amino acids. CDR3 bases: TGTGCCAGCAGCTTAACGCCCGGTGGGACTCGGCCCAATACTGAAGCTTTCTTT. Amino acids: CASSLTPGGTRPNTEAFF.

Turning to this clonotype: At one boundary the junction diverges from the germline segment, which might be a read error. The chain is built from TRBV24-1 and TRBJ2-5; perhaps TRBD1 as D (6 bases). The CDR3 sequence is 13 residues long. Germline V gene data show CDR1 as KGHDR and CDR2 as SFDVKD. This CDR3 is CATSDFSTGLAFF. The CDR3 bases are TGTGCCACCAGTGATTTCTCGACAGGATTGGCGTTCTTC.

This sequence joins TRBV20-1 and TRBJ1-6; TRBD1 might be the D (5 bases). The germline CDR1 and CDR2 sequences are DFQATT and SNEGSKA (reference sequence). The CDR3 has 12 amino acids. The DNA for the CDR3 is TGCAGCCCCGCCAGGGTTAATTCACCCCTCCACTTT. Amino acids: CSPARVNSPLHF.

CDR3 in DNA: TGTGCCAGTAGTATAGATCCAGGGAGGGGAGCGTATGGCTACACCTTC. Translating gives CASSIDPGRGAYGYTF. V usage is TRBV19 and J usage is TRBJ1-2; D might be TRBD1 (5 bases). With 0 bases removed from V and 5 bases from J, the gap between germline ends came to 16 bases. CDR1 and CDR2 from the germline V gene are LNHDA and SQIVND (reference sequence). The CDR3 covers 16 residues.

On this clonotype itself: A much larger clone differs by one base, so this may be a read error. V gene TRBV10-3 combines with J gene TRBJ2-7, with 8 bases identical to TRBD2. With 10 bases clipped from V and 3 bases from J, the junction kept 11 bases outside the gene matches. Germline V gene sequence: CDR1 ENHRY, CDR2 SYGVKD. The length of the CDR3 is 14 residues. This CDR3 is CASSPPGLVYEQYF. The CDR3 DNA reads TGTGCCAGCTCACCCCCGGGACTAGTCTACGAGCAGTACTTC.

The CDR3 region has the DNA TGCAGTGCTAGATCACTGACTAGCGGGAGTAGTGAGCAGTACTTC. As protein: CSARSLTSGSSEQYF. J is TRBJ2-7 and V is TRBV20-1; TRBD2 aligns across 12 bases. Germline-derived CDR1 and CDR2 are DFQATT and SNEGSKA (reference sequence). Losses at the gene ends were 2 bases for V and 7 bases for J; bases not matched to a gene: 9. This CDR3 is built from 15 residues.

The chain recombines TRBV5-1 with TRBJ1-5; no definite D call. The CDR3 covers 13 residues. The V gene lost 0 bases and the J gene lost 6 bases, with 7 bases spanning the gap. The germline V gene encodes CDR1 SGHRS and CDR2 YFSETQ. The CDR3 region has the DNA TGCGCCAGCAGCTTGGACAGCCTTCAGCCCCAGCATTTT. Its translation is CASSLDSLQPQHF. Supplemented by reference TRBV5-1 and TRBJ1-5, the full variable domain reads KAGVTQTPRYLIKTRGQQVTLSCSPISGHRSVSWYQQTPGQGLQFLFEYFSETQRNKGNFPGRFSGRQFSNSRSEMNVSTLELGDSALYLCASSLDSLQPQHFGDGTRLSIL.

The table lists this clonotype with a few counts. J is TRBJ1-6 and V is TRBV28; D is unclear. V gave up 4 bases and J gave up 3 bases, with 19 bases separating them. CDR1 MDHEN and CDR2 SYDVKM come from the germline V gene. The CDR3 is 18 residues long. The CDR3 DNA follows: TGTGCCAGCAGTTATTACCCCCTCGGTGCGGGCTATAATTCACCCCTCCACTTT. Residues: CASSYYPLGAGYNSPLHF.

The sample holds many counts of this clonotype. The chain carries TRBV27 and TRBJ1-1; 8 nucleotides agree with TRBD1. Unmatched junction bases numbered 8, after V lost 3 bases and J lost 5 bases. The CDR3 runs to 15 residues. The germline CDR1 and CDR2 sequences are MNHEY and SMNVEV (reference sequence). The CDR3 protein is CASSFVGTGDTEAFF. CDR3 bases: TGTGCCAGCAGTTTCGTTGGGACAGGAGATACTGAAGCTTTCTTT.

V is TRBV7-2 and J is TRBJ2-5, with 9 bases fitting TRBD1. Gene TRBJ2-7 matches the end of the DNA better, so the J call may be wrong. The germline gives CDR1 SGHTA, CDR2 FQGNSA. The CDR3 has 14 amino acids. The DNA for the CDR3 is TGTGCCAGCAGCTTAAGGACAGGGGCCCACGAGCAGTACTTC. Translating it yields CASSLRTGAHEQYF.

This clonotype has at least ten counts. CDR3 coding DNA: TGTGCCAGCAGCTTCTCCGGCGGAGGGGGCCTTGAAGCTTTCTTT. Translating it yields CASSFSGGGGLEAFF. This chain connects TRBV7-2 to TRBJ1-1, with 7 bases lining up with TRBD1. The CDR3 loop spans 15 amino acids. J was trimmed by 7 bases and V by 3 bases; bases with no gene match: 11. Germline V gives CDR1 SGHTA, CDR2 FQGNSA.

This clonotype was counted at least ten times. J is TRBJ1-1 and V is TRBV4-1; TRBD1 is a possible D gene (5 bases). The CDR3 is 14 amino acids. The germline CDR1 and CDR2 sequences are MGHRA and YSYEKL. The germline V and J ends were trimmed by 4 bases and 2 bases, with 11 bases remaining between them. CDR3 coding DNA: TGCGCCAGCAGCCGATTGACAGTAAACACTGAAGCTTTCTTT. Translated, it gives CASSRLTVNTEAFF.

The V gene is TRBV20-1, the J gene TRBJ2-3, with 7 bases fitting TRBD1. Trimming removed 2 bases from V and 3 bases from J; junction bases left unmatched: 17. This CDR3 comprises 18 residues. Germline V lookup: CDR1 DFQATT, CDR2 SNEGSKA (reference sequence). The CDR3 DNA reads TGCAGTGCTAGATCGGAACAGAGGGGGCCCAGCGTTACAGATACGCAGTATTTT. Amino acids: CSARSEQRGPSVTDTQYF.

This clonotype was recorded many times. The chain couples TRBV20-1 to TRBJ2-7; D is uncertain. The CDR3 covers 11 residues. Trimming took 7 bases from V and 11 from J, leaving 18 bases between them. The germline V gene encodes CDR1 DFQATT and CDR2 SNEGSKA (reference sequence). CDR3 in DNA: TGCAGTGTTTTACTCCTGGACGTCGAGTACTTC. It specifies CSVLLLDVEYF.

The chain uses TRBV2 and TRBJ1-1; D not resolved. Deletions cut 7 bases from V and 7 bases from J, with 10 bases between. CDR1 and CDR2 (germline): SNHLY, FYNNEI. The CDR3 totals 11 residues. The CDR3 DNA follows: TGTGCCAGCAAGATTGTGTTTGAAGCTTTCTTT. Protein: CASKIVFEAFF.